Listed below are T cell receptor beta chains from one sample, sequenced in a study of OX40 agonist ivuxolimab in advanced cancers. Assay used: immunoSEQ multiplex PCR; TCRdb lists only in-frame clones, some missing. This sample has under 100,000 clones; less than 85% occur once, and the top ten carry 0.5% to 0.65%. The starting material was CD4+ or CD8+ T cells sorted from blood, obtained in a trial of the OX40 agonist ivuxolimab. The receptors here all came from an adult with an advanced solid tumor such as melanoma, head and neck, liver or kidney cancer. Both conserved end residues are part of each CDR3. D genes are given only for firm matches. Clone size, where shown, is once, few, many, or a class for clones that have expanded.

NA NA TRBJ1-3 TRBV5-8 TGTGCCAGCAGCTTGGCGTCAGGGGCTGGAAACACCATATATTTT CASSLASGAGNTIYF
NA TRBD1 TRBJ2-7 TRBV18 TGTGCCAGCTCACCGCAGACAGGGGTTGCCTCCTACGAGCAGTACTTC CASSPQTGVASYEQYF
NA NA TRBJ2-7 TRBV2 TGTGCCAGCAGGAATCAGGGCGAGCAGTACTTC CASRNQGEQYF
NA NA TRBJ2-2 TRBV11-2 TGTGCCAGCAGCTTCCCACTTGGATGGGGGTACACCGGGGAGCTGTTTTTT CASSFPLGWGYTGELFF
NA NA TRBJ1-2 TRBV19 TGTGCCAGTAGTAATCGCCAAAAGGTGACTGGGATCACCTTC CASSNRQKVTGITF
NA NA TRBJ1-2 TRBV18 TGTGCCAGCTCAACCGAGGCTTACGGTGGCTACACCTTC CASSTEAYGGYTF
once NA TRBJ2-7 TRBV2 NA CASSEVAGGSYF
NA TRBD2 TRBJ2-5 TRBV5-1 TGCGCCAGCAGCCCCGGGACTAGCGGGGGTAGGGAGACCCAGTACTTC CASSPGTSGGRETQYF
NA NA TRBJ2-4 TRBV19 TGTGCCAGTAGTATAATGGGAGGAAGCGGAGTTCAGTACTTC CASSIMGGSGVQYF
NA NA TRBJ1-3 TRBV5-6 TGTGCCAGCAGCTTGTCGTCTGGGTCTGGAAACACCATATATTTT CASSLSSGSGNTIYF
NA NA TRBJ1-5 TRBV30 TGTGCCTGGAGTGTACAAGGGGCGGAACCCCAGCATTTT CAWSVQGAEPQHF
NA NA TRBJ2-2 TRBV7-2 TGTGCCAGCAGCTCAACACGGACGAACACCGGGGAGCTGTTTTTT CASSSTRTNTGELFF
once TRBD1 TRBJ2-3 TRBV2 TGTGCCAGCAGTGAGAACAGGGGGACAGATACGCAGTATTTT CASSENRGTDTQYF
NA NA TRBJ2-7 TRBV28 TGTGCCAGCAGTCGACCCGGGACACTCTCCTACGAGCAGTACTTC CASSRPGTLSYEQYF
NA NA TRBJ1-5 TRBV27 TGTGCCAGCAGCCCGTCGAGGGGGGCTTATACTCAGCCCCAGCATTTT CASSPSRGAYTQPQHF
NA TRBD2 TRBJ2-1 TRBV4-2 TGTGCCAGCAGCCAAGATAACCTAGCGGGCTACAATGAGCAGTTCTTC CASSQDNLAGYNEQFF
NA NA TRBJ1-4 TRBV7-6 TGTGCCAGCAGCGTCACAGAAGGACTAAATGAAAAACTGTTTTTT CASSVTEGLNEKLFF
NA TRBD2 TRBJ2-1 TRBV5-6 TGTGCCAGCAGCACGGGGACTAGCGGGGGGCGGGAAGAGCAGTTCTTC CASSTGTSGGREEQFF
NA NA TRBJ2-3 TRBV7-9 TGTGCCAGCAGCTTATCCTCGACGGACGATACGCAGTATTTT CASSLSSTDDTQYF
NA TRBD2 TRBJ2-7 TRBV7-9 TGTGCCAGCAGATCCGGGACTAGCGGCTCCTACGAGCAGTACTTC CASRSGTSGSYEQYF
NA TRBD2 TRBJ2-5 TRBV5-4 TGTGCCAGCAGCTTGGAATCAGCGGGGGACCTAAAGAGACCCCAGTACTTC CASSLESAGDLKRPQYF
NA TRBD2 TRBJ2-3 TRBV10-2 TGCGCCAGCAGGCCCGCGGGGGGAGATACGCAGTATTTT CASRPAGGDTQYF
NA TRBD1 TRBJ2-7 TRBV27 TGTGCCAGCTCGGGACAGGGGCTCTACGAGCAGTACTTC CASSGQGLYEQYF
NA TRBD1 TRBJ2-7 TRBV15 TGTGCCACCAGAGGGAAGACAGGGAAGAACTACGAGCAGTACTTC CATRGKTGKNYEQYF
NA NA TRBJ2-7 TRBV6-6 TGTGCCAGCAGTTACTCGATGGGGAACGAGCAGTACTTC CASSYSMGNEQYF
NA TRBD2 TRBJ2-5 TRBV7-2 TGTGCCAGCAGCTTCAATAGCGGGGGAGGTGAAGAGACCCAGTACTTC CASSFNSGGGEETQYF
NA NA TRBJ1-1 TRBV7-2 TGTGCCAGCAGCTTAGGATTTTGGGGGGACACTGAAGCTTTCTTT CASSLGFWGDTEAFF
NA TRBD1 TRBJ2-3 TRBV6-5 TGTGCCAGCAGCAGGACAGGGCACACAGATACGCAGTATTTT CASSRTGHTDTQYF
NA TRBD1 TRBJ2-7 TRBV2 TGTGCCGGGGGAAGAGGACAGGGCTACGAGCAGTACTTC CAGGRGQGYEQYF
NA NA TRBJ1-1 TRBV10-3 TGTGCCATCAATAAGGGCCATGGGATGAACACTGAAGCTTTCTTT CAINKGHGMNTEAFF
NA TRBD2 TRBJ2-7 TRBV5-8 TGTGCCAGCAGCAGAAGGACTAGCGGGAGACCAACTGGGTACGAGCAGTACTTC CASSRRTSGRPTGYEQYF
NA NA TRBJ1-1 TRBV20-1 TGCAGTGCTGTGAGGTACACTGAAGCTTTCTTT CSAVRYTEAFF
NA NA TRBJ2-2 TRBV7-8 TGTGCCAGCAGCTCCTCAAGGACTGTGAACACCGGGGAGCTGTTTTTT CASSSSRTVNTGELFF
NA NA TRBJ2-1 TRBV6-1 TGTGCCAGCAGTGAAGATCTCTACAATGAGCAGTTCTTC CASSEDLYNEQFF
NA NA TRBJ1-2 TRBV20-1 TGCAGTGCTGCACAGGGCGCCGGCTACACCTTC CSAAQGAGYTF
NA TRBD1 TRBJ2-1 TRBV5-5 TGTGCCAGCAGCGTAGGGACAGGCCTATACAATGAGCAGTTCTTC CASSVGTGLYNEQFF
NA NA TRBJ2-1 TRBV7-2 TGTGCCAGCAGCGAGAGAATTTTAACCTACAATGAGCAGTTCTTC CASSERILTYNEQFF
NA NA TRBJ2-3 TRBV7-9 TGTGCCAGCAGCTTAATAGGGGGGGTTGATACGCAGTATTTT CASSLIGGVDTQYF
NA TRBD2 TRBJ2-2 TRBV19 TGTGCCAGTAGCAATACGGGCCTAGCGGGGGCCGGGGAGCTGTTTTTT CASSNTGLAGAGELFF
NA NA TRBJ2-1 TRBV28 TGTGCCAGCAGTTTAACAAAGGAGCAGTTCTTC CASSLTKEQFF
NA NA TRBJ2-3 TRBV6-1 TGTGCCAGCAGTGAAGCGCATGGTGGACTGGCGACAGATACGCAGTATTTT CASSEAHGGLATDTQYF
NA NA TRBJ2-3 TRBV7-9 TGTGCCAGCAGCTTATGGGGCACAGATACGCAGTATTTT CASSLWGTDTQYF
NA NA TRBJ2-7 TRBV28 TGTGCCAGCAGCTCCGGGCCCTTACCCTACGAGCAGTACTTC CASSSGPLPYEQYF
NA NA TRBJ2-3 TRBV7-6 TGTGCCAGCAGCTCAGGGACCTTCACAGATACGCTGTATTTT CASSSGTFTDTLYF
NA NA TRBJ2-6 TRBV7-6 TGTGCCAGCAGCCCCCGTGTCGGCGTGTACTCTGGGGCCAACGTCCTGACTTTC CASSPRVGVYSGANVLTF
medium-sized TRBD1 TRBJ1-5 TRBV19 TGTGCCAGTAGTACGGGACAGGGTTTTCAGCCCCAGCATTTT CASSTGQGFQPQHF
NA TRBD2 TRBJ2-5 TRBV5-1 TGCGCCAGCAGCTTGGGGGCAGGGAGGGAAGAGACCCAGTACTTC CASSLGAGREETQYF
NA TRBD1 TRBJ1-1 TRBV18 TGTGCCAGCTCACCGAGGACAGGGGCAGGATCTGAAGCTTTCTTT CASSPRTGAGSEAFF
NA NA TRBJ2-2 TRBV4-2 TGTGCCAGCAGCCAAGTTTGGGCAATACTAGAAGCCGGGGAGCTGTTTTTT CASSQVWAILEAGELFF
NA NA TRBJ2-7 TRBV7-2 TGTGCCAGCAGCCCGAGAGGGGGCTCCTACGAGCAGTACTTC CASSPRGGSYEQYF
NA TRBD1 TRBJ2-7 TRBV7-9 TGTGCCAGCAGCTTAGCCCACAGGGGGAGAACCTACGAGCAGTACTTC CASSLAHRGRTYEQYF
NA NA TRBJ2-1 TRBV7-2 TGTGCCAGCAGCTTAACCCTAGCTGCCTCCGGTGAGCAGTTCTTC CASSLTLAASGEQFF
NA TRBD1 TRBJ2-3 TRBV18 TGTGCCAGCCAGCCCGACAGGGCTAGGAGCACAGATACGCAGTATTTT CASQPDRARSTDTQYF
many NA TRBJ2-3 TRBV2 TGTGCCAGCAGTGAACCTTTCGCAGATACGCAGTATTTT CASSEPFADTQYF
NA NA TRBJ2-3 TRBV7-2 TGTGCCAGCAGCTGGATCCGGGACGTTATCACAGATACGCAGTATTTT CASSWIRDVITDTQYF
NA TRBD2 TRBJ2-3 TRBV6-5 TGTGCCAGCAGTTACTCCCCTAGCGGGGGTGCAGATACGCAGTATTTT CASSYSPSGGADTQYF
NA NA TRBJ1-3 TRBV4-3 TGCGCCAGCAGCCAAGATATCAGGGTAGTGGCTGGAAACACCATATATTTT CASSQDIRVVAGNTIYF
NA NA TRBJ2-7 TRBV11-1 TGTGCCAGCAGCCGTACAGAGACTTACGAGCAGTACTTC CASSRTETYEQYF
many TRBD1 TRBJ2-7 TRBV5-6 TGTGCCAGCAGGCCCGGGACAGTACAAATCGAGCAGTACTTC CASRPGTVQIEQYF